This TCR beta chain was recovered during a study of blood T cell repertoires in COVID-19. About the study: The United States, Italy and Spain supplied acute and convalescent COVID-19 samples. Sources were T cells, B-cell-depleted T cells, or PBMCs; the material itself was cDNA or gDNA.

CDR3 length: 13 residues. CDR1 is SEHNR and CDR2 is FQNEAQ in the germline V gene (reference sequence). V lost 0 bases to trimming and J lost 11 bases; unmatched junction nucleotides: 4. Under the authors' procedure: From reference gene primer amplification, estimates of nucleated cell counts were derived. Here immunoSEQ multiplex PCR was the method, and the copy in TCRdb shows in-frame clones only, minus some. That table furnishes V, J and clone size, whereas the DNA furnished D and trimming. Of about 64,000 clones in the sample, approximately 82% were seen once. This chain links TRBV7-9 with TRBJ1-1; 9 nucleotides match TRBD1. This clonotype was sampled from a man at least 80 years old with acute or convalescent COVID-19. The sequencing sample was made of peripheral blood. The CDR3 DNA is TGTGCCAGCAGCTTAGCGGGGACAGGGAGGGCTTTCTTT. Translating it yields CASSLAGTGRAFF.